A single sample gave rise to the 18 T cell receptor beta chains below, sequenced in a study of cytomegalovirus exposure and HLA in healthy donors. The study ran its PCR with 60 Vbeta and 13 Jbeta primers. Profiled with immunoSEQ multiplex PCR; TCRdb holds only in-frame clones, not every one. The sample carries approximately 160,000 clones, around four fifths recorded once. Sequenced: PBMCs. The receptors derive from a man between 18 and 29 years old in good health and CMV-seropositive.

This chain links TRBV11-2 with TRBJ2-4; 7 bases agree with TRBD2. The CDR3 length is 15 residues. Germline V gene data show CDR1 as SGHAT and CDR2 as FQNNGV. The ends lost 5 bases at V and 7 bases at J; junction bases unmatched: 11. The CDR3 sequence: CASSERLVGGNIQYF. CDR3 coding DNA: TGTGCCAGCAGCGAACGACTAGTGGGGGGGAACATTCAGTACTTC.

This sequence joins TRBV11-2 and TRBJ2-7; 7 bases agree with TRBD1. V shed 5 bases and J 2 bases; nucleotides not matched to a gene: 6. The CDR3 totals 14 residues. CDR1 is SGHAT, CDR2 FQNNGV, per germline. The CDR3 loop is CASSPLDRAYEQYF. The CDR3 DNA follows: TGTGCCAGCAGCCCACTAGACAGGGCCTACGAGCAGTACTTC.

The chain employs TRBV6-5 and TRBJ1-5; weak D call: TRBD1 (6 bases). Trimming took off 7 bases at V and 6 bases at J, with 16 bases between the two ends. Germline V gives CDR1 MNHEY, CDR2 SVGAGI. The CDR3 loop spans 14 amino acids. CDR3 sequence: CASTVRGTSQPQHF. The CDR3 bases are TGTGCCAGCACCGTGAGGGGGACGAGTCAGCCCCAGCATTTT.

This chain connects TRBV7-8 to TRBJ1-1; tentative D call: TRBD1 (5 bases). Trimming pared 4 bases from V and 1 base from J, leaving 7 bases between. There are 13 residues in the CDR3. Germline-derived CDR1 and CDR2 are SGHVS and FQNEAQ. DNA for the CDR3: TGTGCCAGCAGCTCCGACAGGAACACTGAAGCTTTCTTT. This translates into CASSSDRNTEAFF.

The chain recombines TRBV9 with TRBJ1-1, with TRBD1 identical over 7 bases. J was trimmed by 4 bases and V by 4 bases; bases with no gene match: 4. Germline CDR1 SGDLS, CDR2 YYNGEE. This CDR3 contains 13 residues. In DNA form, the CDR3 reads TGTGCCAGCAGCAGACAGGGCTTCACTGAAGCTTTCTTT. It yields the protein CASSRQGFTEAFF.

The chain has TRBV4-3 and TRBJ2-1; 9 bases align to TRBD2. Germline CDR1 and CDR2: LGHNA and YSLEER. The CDR3 totals 17 residues. V lost 0 bases and J lost 7; bases outside the gene matches: 10. The CDR3: CASSQEISLAGRNEQFF. In DNA, the CDR3 is TGCGCCAGCAGCCAAGAAATTTCCCTAGCGGGAAGGAATGAGCAGTTCTTC.

V is TRBV5-1 and J is TRBJ2-7; D perhaps matches TRBD2 (7 bases). The CDR3 is made up of 15 amino acids. V was cut by 5 bases and J by 3 bases, with 18 bases left in between. CDR1 is SGHRS and CDR2 is YFSETQ in the germline V gene. Written as DNA, the CDR3 is TGCGCCAGCAGTCAAGGGAGGGGGGGTATCTACGAGCAGTACTTC. This gives the protein CASSQGRGGIYEQYF. The whole variable domain, remainder taken from reference TRBV5-1 and TRBJ2-7, is KAGVTQTPRYLIKTRGQQVTLSCSPISGHRSVSWYQQTPGQGLQFLFEYFSETQRNKGNFPGRFSGRQFSNSRSEMNVSTLELGDSALYLCASSQGRGGIYEQYFGPGTRLTVT.

The chain joins TRBV27 to TRBJ2-1, with D possibly TRBD1 on 6 matching bases. The germline V and J ends were trimmed by 2 bases and 4 bases, with 15 bases remaining between them. CDR1 and CDR2 from the germline V gene are MNHEY and SMNVEV (reference sequence). This CDR3 is 16 amino acids long. CDR3: CASSLIGTPVYNEQFF. CDR3 coding DNA: TGTGCCAGCAGTTTAATCGGGACACCCGTATACAATGAGCAGTTCTTC.

This rearrangement joins TRBV28 to TRBJ2-7; TRBD1 agrees at 8 bases. Germline CDR1 and CDR2: MDHEN and SYDVKM. Trimming cost V 5 bases and J 4 bases; bases outside gene matches: 16. This CDR3 has 17 amino acids. CDR3 bases: TGTGCCAGCAGTCCTGGGGCCACGACAGGGGTGGAATACGAGCAGTACTTC. Protein product: CASSPGATTGVEYEQYF.

The chain combines TRBV5-5 with TRBJ1-5; TRBD1 matches at 10 bases. V shed 1 base and J 3 bases; nucleotides not matched to a gene: 10. The CDR3 consists of 18 residues. CDR1 and CDR2 (germline): SGHKS, YYEKEE (reference sequence). The CDR3 sequence: CASSLRDRGGGDNQPQHF. DNA for the CDR3: TGTGCCAGCAGCTTGCGGGACAGGGGAGGAGGGGACAATCAGCCCCAGCATTTT.

The V gene is TRBV18, the J gene TRBJ2-1, with 9 bases fitting TRBD1. The CDR3 totals 15 residues. V lost 6 bases and J lost 0; bases outside the gene matches: 3. Germline V gene lookup returns CDR1 KGHSH and CDR2 LQKENI. CDR3: CASSPTGGSYNEQFF. The CDR3 DNA reads as TGTGCCAGCTCGCCGACAGGGGGCTCCTACAATGAGCAGTTCTTC.

The rearrangement joins TRBV12-5 to TRBJ2-2; 9 bases agree with TRBD2. Germline V CDR1 and CDR2: LGHNT, FRNRAP. The CDR3 is made up of 21 amino acids. V dropped 1 base and J dropped 4; count of bases not matched to a gene: 19. In nucleotides, the CDR3 is TGTGCTAGTGGTTTGGCTTTCCTCGCGGGGGGGGCCCACTCGGGCACCGGGGAGCTGTTTTTT. It encodes CASGLAFLAGGAHSGTGELFF.

The J gene is TRBJ2-7, the V gene TRBV11-2, with 7 bases identical to TRBD1. The V gene end was trimmed by 5 bases and the J gene end by 0 bases; junction bases not matched to a gene: 4. Germline-derived CDR1 and CDR2 are SGHAT and FQNNGV. This CDR3 has 14 amino acids. This CDR3 is CASSLGTDSYEQYF. In DNA form, the CDR3 reads TGTGCCAGCAGCCTAGGGACAGACTCCTACGAGCAGTACTTC.

This clone turned up a few times. The chain uses TRBV5-1 and TRBJ2-1; a possible D gene is TRBD2 (7 bases). The germline V gene has CDR1 SGHRS and CDR2 YFSETQ. The CDR3 covers 15 residues. Between the trimmed V and J ends, which lost 2 bases and 7 bases, there was a span of 16 bases. This CDR3 is CASSFTGGAVNEQFF. CDR3 in DNA: TGCGCCAGCAGCTTTACTGGGGGGGCCGTGAATGAGCAGTTCTTC.

The chain joins TRBV19 to TRBJ2-1, with D perhaps TRBD1 (6 bases). Germline loops: CDR1 LNHDA, CDR2 SQIVND (reference sequence). This CDR3 spans 15 amino acids. Trimming left V 5 bases short and J 2 bases short, with 13 bases between. The CDR3: CASSRPGTTYNEQFF. The CDR3 nucleotides read TGTGCCAGTAGTCGCCCAGGGACAACCTACAATGAGCAGTTCTTC.

The chain employs TRBV7-6 and TRBJ2-2; D uncertain. The CDR3 is made up of 16 amino acids. Germline loops: CDR1 SGHVS, CDR2 FNYEAQ. V lost 2 bases and J lost 0, with 10 bases in between. CDR3 amino acids: CASSLQANTNTGELFF. The CDR3 DNA follows: TGTGCCAGCAGCTTACAGGCTAATACGAACACCGGGGAGCTGTTTTTT.

This chain uses TRBV29-1 with TRBJ1-1; possible D gene TRBD1, 6 bases. CDR1 is SQVTM and CDR2 is ANQGSEA in the germline V gene. The V end was cut by 5 bases, the J end by 5 bases, with 18 bases between. There are 14 residues in the CDR3. CDR3 region: CSVTAGAMGTEAFF. CDR3 in DNA: TGCAGCGTTACAGCAGGGGCGATGGGGACTGAAGCTTTCTTT.

The chain has TRBV7-9 and TRBJ2-2; 10 bases map to TRBD1. Trimming removed 6 bases from V and 6 bases from J; junction bases left unmatched: 7. The CDR3 consists of 15 residues. CDR1 is SEHNR and CDR2 is FQNEAQ in the germline V gene (reference sequence). CDR3 protein: CASRPRQGAAGELFF. CDR3 DNA sequence: TGTGCCAGCAGACCAAGACAGGGGGCGGCCGGGGAGCTGTTTTTT.